The entry below gives a single T cell receptor beta chain sequence along with its context. This receptor's antigen is unknown. Base qualities are missing; no much larger clone stands one base away. Reverse transcription of approximately 460 ng RNA was performed with SuperScript III using primers directed against the alpha and beta constant regions. Separate alpha and beta chain libraries were generated by chain-specific third strand synthesis with multiplexing indices. The protocol used a single primer pair to amplify all rearrangements within a chain, which avoided primer bias, and attached molecular barcodes to each cDNA molecule. T4 RNA Ligase 1 joined purified cDNA to a 5' RACE adapter that carried a random hexamer and the SP2 sequencing primer site. Second strand synthesis was primed from the SP2 site with Phusion polymerase, using slow temperature ramps to favor optimal annealing. Joined together, two random hexamer sequences that had both been added before amplification formed the 12-nucleotide barcode of each molecule. P5 and P7 adapter elements plus a second index were added in a short first PCR, which was followed by a roughly 21-cycle amplification PCR with P5s and P7 primers. The libraries went through approximately 25 PCR cycles in total, were quantified on a Qubit, were sized on a Bioanalyzer, and were diluted to roughly 4 nM. Sequencing of the normalized libraries was performed on an Illumina MiSeq with 2 x 250 paired-end kits. Reverse transcription reactions underwent purification over MinElute columns, with elution into around 9.9 ul Tris-Cl. The adapter ligations were run for roughly 25 hours at 16 degrees C, and AMPure XP beads at a 1:1 ratio were afterwards used to clean them. The study's own analysis went as follows. Demultiplexed FASTQ files were processed with a modified Decombinator by which V, J, insert and barcode information was output. Sequences that shared a barcode but differed from the dominant sequence were treated as errors and discarded, and barcodes were clustered at Levenshtein distance 3 and counted to estimate the original cDNA molecules. The R packages ineq, vegan, igraph and RCytoscape were used for downstream analyses, together with IMGT nomenclature and CDR3 definitions. The authors computed V gene usage over distinct sequences and counted each TCR a single time to avoid skew from clonal expansion. Similarity networks connected unique CDR3 amino acid sequences within a donor whenever two sequences differed by a single Levenshtein edit. The authors compiled published HIV-specific CDR3s (just over 90 alpha, 650 to 800 beta) and CMV-specific CDR3s (approximately 13 alpha, fewer than 300 beta) and searched for them in the repertoires. It was shown by random subsampling to size-matched repertoires that the decreased diversity of patients was not caused by their lower sequence numbers. TCRdb reran the public reads through fastp at Q25 and MiXCR, keeping productive beta chains. Under each unique CDR3 protein, matching rows form one entry showing the most common genes and DNA. TCRdb's processing, not the study's, gives the V and J calls here. The sample data list about 10,000 distinct CDR3 sequences, and about 5% of these were observed just once. The ten largest clones represent about 8% of the sample.

The CDR3 goes from the cysteine to the phenylalanine over 15 residues. CDR3 DNA only is kept here, 45 bases in frame from base 1. CDR1 and CDR2, looked up from the germline V gene, are LGHNA and YSLEER. At the junction V is shortened by 1 base and J by 5 bases, with 14 bases in between. Whole blood was used without fractionating the cells, so the repertoire represented all peripheral T cells without sorting. Ten uninfected healthy donors were sampled as controls, and four of these ten donors were sampled twice approximately three months apart. A roughly 2.7 ml sample of peripheral blood was drawn into Tempus tubes for RNA extraction. Residual genomic DNA was removed with the TURBO-DNase kit and globin mRNA was depleted with GLOBINclear. This specimen belongs to a study of HIV-infected patients and healthy controls (TCRdb year 2014). Study-level background: The question the study tested was whether immune perturbation and reconstitution could be captured by deep TCR repertoire sequencing of small blood samples from HIV patients.

What the research found in general, with its limitations: Comparisons were complicated by unequal numbers of distinct sequences between patients and controls, and rare events from HIV-infected data were overweighted by size-matching. Significantly different mean usage between HIV-infected patients and controls was observed for eight alpha and eight beta V genes. Healthy control repertoires showed roughly threefold more distinct CDR3s and higher Shannon diversity than untreated HIV+ repertoires. More CDR3s were shared between individuals among healthy controls than among HIV+ patients, as measured by Jaccard index and by the count of highly shared sequences. Pairing of alpha and beta chains was not determined in the samples. The observed differences in diversity were not explained by the slight differences in age and sex profiles between the study cohorts. The study did not determine donor HLA types. Using whole blood restricted sequencing depth and prevented separating the dynamics of distinct T-cell subpopulations. Processing included only sixteen HIV-infected individuals, and this was regarded by the authors as a major limit on how widely the findings apply. Alpha-chain CDR3s from MAIT cells appeared at high frequency in healthy controls but were severely depleted in HIV+ repertoires. HIV-infected repertoires had significantly higher mean Gini indices than controls, possibly reflecting oligoclonality. Size-matched repertoire data did not replicate the apparent post-therapy recovery of the Gini index in HIV-infected patients. HIV-associated CDR3s exhibited a significant reduction in frequency during therapy, whereas CMV-associated CDR3s exhibited no significant change, although the majority increased in frequency.

Sequenced input: blood. This TCR was recovered from an adult in good health. The sequence is built from TRBV4-3 and TRBJ1-1, with TRBD1 perhaps the D gene, on 6 matching bases. The sequenced DNA: TGCGCCAGCAGCCAAGCAACAGGGTCGGGAACTGAAGCTTTCTTT. This encodes CASSQATGSGTEAFF.